The 13 T cell receptor beta chains below come from one sample, sequenced in a study of blood T cell repertoires in COVID-19. The assay was immunoSEQ multiplex PCR, and TCRdb's table has in-frame clones only and misses some. This table holds 260,000 or so clones, around 82% found once. The specimen sequenced was peripheral blood. The receptors were gathered from a woman in her 70s with acute or convalescent COVID-19.

The rearrangement joins TRBV7-8 to TRBJ1-5; 9 nucleotides match TRBD1. Germline V lookup: CDR1 SGHVS, CDR2 FQNEAQ. The CDR3 covers 14 residues. The V and J ends lost 6 bases and 7 bases, in that order; junction bases with no gene match: 7. The CDR3 here is CASSFNRGLQPQHF. The CDR3 DNA follows: TGTGCCAGCAGTTTCAACAGGGGGCTCCAGCCCCAGCATTTT.

The V call is TRBV7-2, the J call TRBJ2-7, with TRBD1 matching 8 bases. Losses at the gene ends were 1 base for V and 3 bases for J; bases not matched to a gene: 8. Looked up from germline, CDR1 is SGHTA and CDR2 is FQGNSA. CDR3 length: 16 amino acids. This CDR3 reads CASSLGSGGGNYEQYF. The CDR3 DNA reads as TGTGCCAGCAGCTTAGGATCAGGGGGCGGAAACTACGAGCAGTACTTC. Full variable domain (remainder filled in from reference TRBV7-2 and TRBJ2-7): GAGVSQSPSNKVTEKGKDVELRCDPISGHTALYWYRQSLGQGLEFLIYFQGNSAPDKSGLPSDRFSAERTGGSVSTLTIQRTQQEDSAVYLCASSLGSGGGNYEQYFGPGTRLTVT.

J is TRBJ1-1 and V is TRBV13; no clear D. This CDR3 comprises 15 residues. Trimming cost V 5 bases and J 2 bases, with 15 bases left between them. The germline CDR1 and CDR2 sequences are PRHDT and FYEKMQ (reference sequence). CDR3 in amino acids: CASSLGPPRNTEAFF. In nucleotides, the CDR3 is TGTGCCAGCAGCCTCGGTCCGCCAAGAAACACTGAAGCTTTCTTT.

J is TRBJ1-6 and V is TRBV27; D may be TRBD1 (5 bases). From germline, CDR1 is MNHEY and CDR2 SMNVEV (reference sequence). Trimming removed 9 bases from V and 0 bases from J, with 12 bases in between. The length of the CDR3 is 15 residues. The CDR3 region is CASSRQSSYNSPLHF. CDR3 DNA sequence: TGTGCCAGTTCTCGACAGAGCTCCTATAATTCACCCCTCCACTTT.

The chain links TRBV6-2 or TRBV6-3 to TRBJ2-7; 7 nucleotides align to TRBD1. Germline CDR1 is MNHEY and CDR2 is SVGEGT. The CDR3 runs 13 residues. J was trimmed by 1 base and V by 6 bases; bases with no gene match: 3. DNA of the CDR3: TGTGCCAGCAGCCGACAGGGTTCCTACGAGCAGTACTTC. Translation gives CASSRQGSYEQYF.

In the case of this clone: Other DNA sequences within the sample encode an identical CDR3. The chain couples TRBV2 to TRBJ1-3; 9 bases are shared with TRBD1. The germline CDR1 and CDR2 sequences are SNHLY and FYNNEI. With V trimmed by 3 bases and J by 2 bases, 2 bases remained unmatched. This CDR3 contains 15 residues. CDR3 nucleotide sequence: TGTGCCAGCAGTGACCGGACAGGGGCTGGAAACACCATATATTTT. It is translated as CASSDRTGAGNTIYF.

The V and J genes are TRBV11-3 and TRBJ2-3; 13 bases match TRBD2. Germline lookup yields CDR1 SGHNT and CDR2 YENEEA. The CDR3 is 15 amino acids. The ends lost 2 bases at V and 4 bases at J; junction bases unmatched: 0. CDR3 coding DNA: TGTGCCAGCAGCTTAACTAGCGGGGGGGCAGATACGCAGTATTTT. This codes for CASSLTSGGADTQYF.

V and J are TRBV6-4 and TRBJ2-1, with D possibly TRBD1 on 6 matching bases. Germline CDR1 reads MRHNA; CDR2 reads SNTAGT. The CDR3 spans 14 residues. V lost 2 bases, J lost 7 bases, and 12 bases lay in between. CDR3 in amino acids: CASSDRGGRNEQFF. The CDR3 DNA is TGTGCCAGCAGTGACAGAGGGGGTCGGAATGAGCAGTTCTTC.

In regard to this clone: One end of the junction fails to match germline, which may point to a read error. V and J are TRBV7-7 and TRBJ2-5; perhaps TRBD2 as D (5 bases). The V gene's germline CDR1 is SSHAT and CDR2 FNYEAQ (reference sequence). There are 11 residues in the CDR3. CDR3 protein: CASSSGETQYF. As DNA, the CDR3 is TGTGCTAGCAGTTCGGGGGAGACCCAGTACTTC.

The chain couples TRBV12-3 or TRBV12-4 to TRBJ1-2, with D tentatively TRBD1 (5 bases). The CDR3 extends over 13 amino acids. Trimming took 6 bases from V and 4 from J, leaving 12 bases between them. The chain's CDR3 is CASSNTGVYGYTF. The CDR3 DNA is TGTGCCAGCAGCAACACAGGAGTCTATGGCTACACCTTC.

The CDR3 nucleotides are TGTGCCAGCAGCCAGACAGGGGGCCCCTACAATGAGCAGTTCTTC. Its protein product is CASSQTGGPYNEQFF. The chain links TRBV28 to TRBJ2-1, with TRBD1 matching over 10 bases. With 6 bases clipped from V and 2 bases from J, the junction kept 4 bases outside the gene matches. Germline CDR1 MDHEN, CDR2 SYDVKM. The CDR3 extends over 15 amino acids.

The chain uses TRBV3-1 (or the pseudogene TRBV3-2) and TRBJ1-2, with D unclear. The germline V gene has CDR1 LGHDT and CDR2 YNNKEL (reference sequence). CDR3 size: 14 residues. Between the trimmed V and J ends, which lost 1 base and 4 bases, there was a span of 10 bases. The CDR3 loop is CASSQAGRIYGYTF. CDR3 nucleotide sequence: TGTGCCAGCAGCCAAGCGGGAAGAATCTATGGCTACACCTTC.

This clone was found a few times. Germline is not matched at one junction end, which may reflect a read error. This chain uses TRBV7-7 with TRBJ2-2, with D unresolved. Germline V CDR1 and CDR2: SSHAT, FNYEAQ (reference sequence). The CDR3 is 13 amino acids. CDR3 in amino acids: CASSLGRTGELFF. The CDR3 nucleotides are TGTGCTAGCAGCTTAGGCAGAACCGGGGAGCTGTTTTTT.